This T cell receptor (beta chain) was obtained from a study of shared clonotypes between healthy human individuals. V was trimmed by 3 bases and J by 4 bases, leaving 15 bases between them. CDR3 length equals 15 residues. Per the germline V gene, CDR1 is LNHNV and CDR2 is YYDKDF (reference sequence). Investigators spread the genomic DNA of each subset evenly over several immunoSEQ plates. Data came from immunoSEQ multiplex PCR; TCRdb stores just in-frame clones and leaves some out. Altogether nearly 1 million clones are present, over 75% being singletons, with the ten largest covering about 1.5%. Free of recent acute infections or vaccinations, the donors were healthy HIV-negative adults. Each donor was a Caucasian adult residing in Nashville, Tennessee. The sample holds one count of this clone.

The receptor comes from a man younger than 30 in good health. This rearrangement joins TRBV15 to TRBJ1-2; D possibly corresponds to TRBD1 (5 bases). Sequences were obtained from memory CD4+ T cells sorted from blood. Subset noted: CD45RA-negative fraction. This chain's CDR3 is CATSSSSGGVYGYTF. CDR3 coding DNA: TGTGCCACCAGCAGCTCCTCGGGGGGTGTCTATGGCTACACCTTC.